The 31 T cell receptor beta chains given below trace back to one sample, sequenced in a study of blood T cell repertoires in COVID-19. Clones were read by immunoSEQ multiplex PCR, and TCRdb kept only the in-frame ones, dropping some. The sample has approximately 330,000 clones; approximately 88% are singletons. Sequenced sample: peripheral blood. These receptors were taken from a man aged 30 to 45 with COVID-19, enrolled during active disease.

The chain combines TRBV5-1 with TRBJ2-5, with TRBD2 matching over 10 bases. V shed 0 bases, J shed 0 bases, and the junction held 17 bases outside the gene matches. CDR3 length equals 21 residues. Per the germline V gene, CDR1 is SGHRS and CDR2 is YFSETQ. In nucleotides, the CDR3 is TGCGCCAGCAGCTTGGGGACTAGCGGTTACCTCCTGGGAGGGAACCAAGAGACCCAGTACTTC. Translating gives CASSLGTSGYLLGGNQETQYF.

The V gene is TRBV13, the J gene TRBJ2-7, with 15 bases identical to TRBD2. CDR1 is PRHDT and CDR2 is FYEKMQ in the germline V gene (reference sequence). V trimming: 5 bases; J trimming: 5 bases; junction bases outside the gene matches: 10. The CDR3 covers 17 residues. The CDR3 loop reads CASSPDRTSGGANEQYF. The DNA for the CDR3 is TGTGCCAGCAGCCCAGACCGGACTAGCGGGGGGGCCAACGAGCAGTACTTC.

The V call is TRBV25-1, the J call TRBJ2-7, with TRBD2 identical over 7 bases. The CDR3 is 15 residues long. With 2 bases clipped from V and 3 bases from J, the junction kept 7 bases outside the gene matches. Germline CDR1 MGHDK, CDR2 SYGVNS. This CDR3 reads CASSEETAGNYEQYF. In nucleotides, the CDR3 is TGTGCCAGCAGTGAAGAAACAGCGGGAAACTACGAGCAGTACTTC.

The chain couples TRBV6-5 to TRBJ1-3; no reliable D call. The CDR3 is 15 amino acids. In germline, CDR1 is MNHEY, CDR2 SVGAGI. Between the trimmed V and J ends, which lost 0 bases and 0 bases, there was a span of 6 bases. CDR3 bases: TGTGCCAGCAGTTACTCTCAGTTCTCTGGAAACACCATATATTTT. The encoded protein is CASSYSQFSGNTIYF.

V is TRBV21-1 and J is TRBJ1-5; no check of the table's D call, TRBD1, against the DNA was made. TRBV21-1 is designated a pseudogene. This CDR3 comprises 19 residues. DNA of the CDR3: TGTGCCAGCAGCGCACGCCCAGGGACAGAGCTCTATAGCAATCAGCCCCAGCATTTT. As protein: CASSARPGTELYSNQPQHF.

The chain employs TRBV28 and TRBJ2-2; perhaps TRBD2 as D (6 bases). The V end lost 5 bases, the J end lost 4 bases, and 17 bases lay between the germline ends. The CDR3 has 16 amino acids. The germline V gene encodes CDR1 MDHEN and CDR2 SYDVKM. CDR3 nucleotide sequence: TGTGCCAGCAGTCAACAGCGCGGGGCGGGCACCGGGGAGCTGTTTTTT. Translation: CASSQQRGAGTGELFF.

The chain uses TRBV2 and TRBJ1-5; TRBD1 is a possible D gene (5 bases). The CDR3 runs to 15 residues. Germline CDR1 reads SNHLY; CDR2 reads FYNNEI. V lost 1 base, J lost 7 bases, and 14 bases lay in between. The CDR3 sequence is CASSEETGLLQPQHF. CDR3 bases: TGTGCCAGCAGTGAAGAAACAGGTCTGTTACAGCCCCAGCATTTT.

The chain joins TRBV5-1 to TRBJ2-1, with 8 bases lining up with TRBD2. Germline V gene data show CDR1 as SGHRS and CDR2 as YFSETQ. The CDR3 covers 15 residues. The ends lost 1 base at V and 8 bases at J; junction bases unmatched: 8. CDR3 in amino acids: CASSLIPSGRDEQFF. The CDR3 bases are TGCGCCAGCAGCTTGATACCTAGCGGGCGCGATGAGCAGTTCTTC.

The genes are TRBV29-1 and TRBJ1-1; D gene unclear. The CDR3 has 13 amino acids. Trimming removed 3 bases from V and 7 bases from J, with 15 bases in between. Germline V gene sequence: CDR1 SQVTM, CDR2 ANQGSEA. CDR3 loop: CSVDRGGDLEAFF. The CDR3 DNA reads TGCAGCGTTGATCGGGGAGGCGACCTTGAAGCTTTCTTT. The complete variable domain, with remaining parts taken from reference TRBV29-1 and TRBJ1-1, reads SAVISQKPSRDICQRGTSLTIQCQVDSQVTMMFWYRQQPGQSLTLIATANQGSEATYESGFVIDKFPISRPNLTFSTLTVSNMSPEDSSIYLCSVDRGGDLEAFFGQGTRLTVV.

The genes are TRBV19 and TRBJ1-2, with TRBD1 identical over 8 bases. The CDR3 has 15 amino acids. V lost 1 base and J lost 1; bases outside the gene matches: 2. From germline, CDR1 is LNHDA and CDR2 SQIVND (reference sequence). CDR3 loop: CASSIGQGINYGYTF. The CDR3 bases are TGTGCCAGTAGTATAGGACAGGGGATTAACTATGGCTACACCTTC.

In its sample, this clone was seen many times. The J gene is TRBJ1-5, the V gene TRBV19; D gene unclear. V was trimmed by 6 bases and J by 1 base, leaving 22 bases between them. Germline CDR1 LNHDA, CDR2 SQIVND (reference sequence). CDR3 size: 18 residues. CDR3 in DNA: TGTGCCAGTAGGACCCGAGGACCGACCGCGGGGAGCAATCAGCCCCAGCATTTT. It translates to CASRTRGPTAGSNQPQHF.

The gene calls are TRBV15 and TRBJ2-3; D is unclear. Trimming shortened V by 1 base and J by 3 bases, and 8 bases separated the two germline ends. The CDR3 runs 14 residues. Per the germline V gene, CDR1 is LNHNV and CDR2 is YYDKDF (reference sequence). The CDR3 here is CATSRAGGTDTQYF. In nucleotides, the CDR3 is TGTGCCACCAGCAGAGCAGGTGGAACAGATACGCAGTATTTT.

V is TRBV7-2 and J is TRBJ1-2; TRBD1 might be the D (5 bases). Germline V gene lookup returns CDR1 SGHTA and CDR2 FQGNSA. V was shortened by 5 bases and J by 8 bases, with 24 bases between the two germline ends. This CDR3 contains 16 residues. CDR3 protein: CASSVAPGTTGQGYTF. The CDR3 region has the DNA TGTGCCAGCAGCGTTGCCCCCGGGACTACGGGCCAGGGCTACACCTTC.

The rearrangement uses TRBV7-2 and TRBJ2-7, with a possible D match to TRBD1 (6 bases). This CDR3 region has 13 residues. The ends were cut back, 6 bases at V and 3 bases at J, with 12 bases in the middle. Looked up from germline, CDR1 is SGHTA and CDR2 is FQGNSA. This chain's CDR3 is CASSYGQIYEQYF. DNA for the CDR3: TGTGCCAGCAGTTACGGACAGATCTACGAGCAGTACTTC.

The chain links TRBV6-2 or TRBV6-3 to TRBJ2-7; the D is unclear. Germline V gives CDR1 MNHEY, CDR2 SVGEGT. This CDR3 spans 16 amino acids. V was clipped by 6 bases and J by 2 bases, with 20 bases between them. CDR3 sequence: CASSRDTRPLPYEQYF. In DNA, the CDR3 is TGTGCCAGCAGCCGAGATACCCGTCCCCTCCCCTACGAGCAGTACTTC.

J is TRBJ1-1 and V is TRBV7-3, with D possibly TRBD1 on 5 matching bases. CDR1 is SGHTA and CDR2 is FQGTGA in the germline V gene. V lost 2 bases to trimming and J lost 4 bases, with 11 bases between them. The CDR3 runs to 14 residues. The DNA for the CDR3 is TGTGCCAGCAGCTTATCGGGGGTGAGCACTGAAGCTTTCTTT. As protein: CASSLSGVSTEAFF. Combining the CDR3 with reference TRBV7-3 and TRBJ1-1 gives the whole variable domain GAGVSQTPSNKVTEKGKYVELRCDPISGHTALYWYRQSLGQGPEFLIYFQGTGAADDSGLPNDRFFAVRPEGSVSTLKIQRTERGDSAVYLCASSLSGVSTEAFFGQGTRLTVV.

This chain links TRBV6-5 with TRBJ2-7; perhaps TRBD1 as D (6 bases). Trimming took off 4 bases at V and 3 bases at J, with 13 bases between the two ends. Looked up from germline, CDR1 is MNHEY and CDR2 is SVGAGI. CDR3 length: 14 residues. The CDR3 coding sequence is TGTGCCAGCAGTTCCTCCTCCAGGGGCTACGAGCAGTACTTC. Translated: CASSSSSRGYEQYF.

The rearrangement uses TRBV27 and TRBJ2-7; TRBD1 matches at 7 bases. CDR3 length equals 15 residues. With V trimmed by 7 bases and J by 3 bases, 12 bases remained unmatched. Germline-derived CDR1 and CDR2 are MNHEY and SMNVEV (reference sequence). CDR3 residues: CASTVTGADVYEQYF. The CDR3 DNA reads as TGTGCCAGCACAGTAACAGGGGCGGATGTCTACGAGCAGTACTTC.

The gene calls are TRBV5-5 and TRBJ2-2, with TRBD2 matching 10 bases. CDR3 length equals 16 residues. V was pared by 4 bases and J by 4 bases, with 7 bases of the junction left unmatched. In germline, CDR1 is SGHKS, CDR2 YYEKEE (reference sequence). The chain's CDR3 is CASSLWLAGVTGELFF. CDR3 coding DNA: TGTGCCAGCAGCCTGTGGCTAGCGGGAGTCACCGGGGAGCTGTTTTTT.

The rearrangement links TRBV27 to TRBJ2-7; TRBD2 matches 7 bases. This CDR3 comprises 15 residues. J gave up 0 bases and V 8 bases, and 10 bases lay outside the gene matches. Germline CDR1 and CDR2: MNHEY and SMNVEV (reference sequence). Here the CDR3 reads CASAERDGSSYEQYF. CDR3 in DNA: TGTGCCAGCGCTGAGCGGGACGGAAGCTCCTACGAGCAGTACTTC.

This chain joins TRBV6-2 or TRBV6-3 and TRBJ2-6, with D perhaps matching TRBD1 (6 bases). Between the trimmed V and J ends, which lost 0 bases and 0 bases, there was a span of 18 bases. This CDR3 comprises 20 residues. Germline loops: CDR1 MNHEY, CDR2 SVGEGT. The CDR3 DNA follows: TGTGCCAGCAGTTACTCGAAATTTTTGGGACACCCCTCTGGGGCCAACGTCCTGACTTTC. Translating it yields CASSYSKFLGHPSGANVLTF.

The chain joins TRBV6-5 to TRBJ1-2; no firm D call. V lost 0 bases and J 4 bases, leaving 9 bases between the germline ends. CDR1 is MNHEY and CDR2 is SVGAGI in the germline V gene. There are 14 residues in the CDR3. The CDR3 loop reads CASSYSMNSYGYTF. The DNA of the CDR3 is TGTGCCAGCAGTTACTCGATGAACAGCTATGGCTACACCTTC.

The chain joins TRBV7-6 to TRBJ1-5; the D gene is possibly TRBD1 (6 bases). V lost 1 base and J 7 bases, leaving 11 bases between the germline ends. This CDR3 is 14 amino acids long. The germline V gene encodes CDR1 SGHVS and CDR2 FNYEAQ. The CDR3, as DNA: TGTGCCAGCAGCTTAGAAAGCAGGGGCCAGCCCCAGCATTTT. It yields the protein CASSLESRGQPQHF.

CDR3 sequence: CASSFFGSLESTEAFF. Written as DNA, the CDR3 is TGTGCCAGCAGCTTCTTTGGTAGCCTGGAGTCCACTGAAGCTTTCTTT. This sequence joins TRBV7-2 and TRBJ1-1; D not certain. The ends were cut back, 3 bases at V and 4 bases at J, with 18 bases in the middle. Germline CDR1 is SGHTA and CDR2 is FQGNSA. The CDR3 consists of 16 residues. Full variable domain (outside the CDR3, taken from reference TRBV7-2 and TRBJ1-1): GAGVSQSPSNKVTEKGKDVELRCDPISGHTALYWYRQSLGQGLEFLIYFQGNSAPDKSGLPSDRFSAERTGGSVSTLTIQRTQQEDSAVYLCASSFFGSLESTEAFFGQGTRLTVV.

The CDR3 protein is CASSLQRLAGQETQYF. CDR3 nucleotide sequence: TGTGCCAGCAGCTTACAGAGACTAGCGGGGCAAGAGACCCAGTACTTC. J is TRBJ2-5 and V is TRBV7-2; 11 bases align to TRBD2. There are 16 residues in the CDR3. Losses at the gene ends were 2 bases for V and 2 bases for J; bases not matched to a gene: 4. The germline V gene has CDR1 SGHTA and CDR2 FQGNSA. Full variable domain (outside the CDR3, taken from reference TRBV7-2 and TRBJ2-5): GAGVSQSPSNKVTEKGKDVELRCDPISGHTALYWYRQSLGQGLEFLIYFQGNSAPDKSGLPSDRFSAERTGGSVSTLTIQRTQQEDSAVYLCASSLQRLAGQETQYFGPGTRLLVL.

V is TRBV7-8 and J is TRBJ2-7; 8 positions match TRBD2. Per the germline V gene, CDR1 is SGHVS and CDR2 is FQNEAQ. This CDR3 spans 21 amino acids. Trimming cost V 5 bases and J 0 bases; bases outside gene matches: 24. CDR3 coding DNA: TGTGCCAGCAGCAGACGGGCCACCGGGACTAGTAACCTCGGTCGCTCCTACGAGCAGTACTTC. Translating it yields CASSRRATGTSNLGRSYEQYF.

The rearrangement links TRBV6-5 to TRBJ1-2, with D uncertain. Per germline, CDR1 MNHEY and CDR2 SVGAGI. The CDR3 loop spans 13 amino acids. The germline V and J ends were trimmed by 5 bases and 4 bases, with 11 bases remaining between them. The CDR3 DNA sequence: TGTGCCAGCAGTCCCAGAACTAGCTATGGCTACACCTTC. Translation gives CASSPRTSYGYTF.

The chain uses TRBV11-2 and TRBJ2-3; a weak D match, TRBD1 (5 bases). V was shortened by 7 bases and J by 6 bases, with 20 bases between the two germline ends. Germline V CDR1 and CDR2: SGHAT, FQNNGV. This CDR3 has 15 amino acids. DNA of the CDR3: TGTGCCAGCAACCGTCGACGCCAGGGCCGGGATACGCAGTATTTT. Protein sequence: CASNRRRQGRDTQYF.

The chain has TRBV7-2 and TRBJ2-3; TRBD2 agrees at 12 bases. V trimming: 1 base; J trimming: 1 base; junction bases outside the gene matches: 6. The CDR3 runs 18 residues. The germline CDR1 and CDR2 sequences are SGHTA and FQGNSA. Here the CDR3 reads CASSLGLAGGRGTDTQYF. CDR3 nucleotide sequence: TGTGCCAGCAGCTTAGGGCTAGCGGGGGGGCGGGGCACAGATACGCAGTATTTT.

The rearrangement uses TRBV5-6 and TRBJ2-1, with a possible D match to TRBD2 (5 bases). Between the trimmed V and J ends, which lost 2 bases and 9 bases, there was a span of 9 bases. The germline V gene has CDR1 SGHDT and CDR2 YYEEEE. CDR3 length: 12 amino acids. The chain's CDR3 is CASSLVSVEQFF. The DNA for the CDR3 is TGTGCCAGCAGCTTAGTTAGCGTTGAGCAGTTCTTC.

J is TRBJ1-1 and V is TRBV11-3, with 8 bases identical to TRBD1. The CDR3 is made up of 16 amino acids. From germline, CDR1 is SGHNT and CDR2 YENEEA. Germline trimming cut 3 bases from V and 4 bases from J; bases unmatched to any gene: 10. The DNA of the CDR3 is TGTGCCAGCAGCTTTGGCGCCGGGACAGGCCTCACTGAAGCTTTCTTT. Translating it yields CASSFGAGTGLTEAFF. Complete variable domain (other parts from reference TRBV11-3 and TRBJ1-1): EAGVVQSPRYKIIEKKQPVAFWCNPISGHNTLYWYLQNLGQGPELLIRYENEEAVDDSQLPKDRFSAERLKGVDSTLKIQPAELGDSAVYLCASSFGAGTGLTEAFFGQGTRLTVV.